This T cell receptor beta chain was retrieved from a study of cytomegalovirus exposure and HLA in healthy donors. A remark on this clone: Its antigen remains unknown.

The junction had 7 bases not matched to a gene; V was cut back by 5 bases and J by 5 bases. Germline V gene lookup returns CDR1 MRHNA and CDR2 SNTAGT. This CDR3 region has 15 residues. Vbeta (60) and Jbeta (13) primers were used in the PCR. Using immunoSEQ multiplex PCR, the repertoire was profiled, and TCRdb retains in-frame clones only, with some absent. The sample carries more than 85,000 clones, roughly 73% recorded once. Overall study findings and caveats: Presence/absence analyses took donor sequencing depth as roughly uniform. In the analysis, some V segments, TRBV6-2 and TRBV6-3 included, were excluded as indistinguishable.

Material: PBMCs. The rearrangement uses TRBV6-4 and TRBJ2-3; 10 bases fit TRBD1. The sequence derives from a boy between 10 and 17 years old in good health and CMV-seronegative. The CDR3 coding sequence is TGTGCCAGCAGTCACAGGACAGGGGGTTTAGATACGCAGTATTTT. It is translated as CASSHRTGGLDTQYF.